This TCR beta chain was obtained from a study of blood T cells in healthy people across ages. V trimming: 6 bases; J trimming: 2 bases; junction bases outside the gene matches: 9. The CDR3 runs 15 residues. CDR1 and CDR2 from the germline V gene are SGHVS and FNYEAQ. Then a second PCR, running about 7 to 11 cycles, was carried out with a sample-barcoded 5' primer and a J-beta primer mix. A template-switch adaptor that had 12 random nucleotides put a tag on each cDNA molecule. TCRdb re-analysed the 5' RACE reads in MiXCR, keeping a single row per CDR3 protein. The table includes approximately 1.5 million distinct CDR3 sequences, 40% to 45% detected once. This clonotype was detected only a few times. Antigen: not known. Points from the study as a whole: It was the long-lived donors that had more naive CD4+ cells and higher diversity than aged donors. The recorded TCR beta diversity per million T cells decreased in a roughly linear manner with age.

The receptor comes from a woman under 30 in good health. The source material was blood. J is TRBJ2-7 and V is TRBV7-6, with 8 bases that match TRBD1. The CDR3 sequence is CASRDRDQHPYEQYF. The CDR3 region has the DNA TGTGCCAGCAGGGACAGGGACCAACACCCCTACGAGCAGTACTTC.